The 14 T cell receptor beta chains below were found in one sample sequenced in a study of blood T cells in healthy people across ages. The second PCR ran about 6 to 11 cycles with a sample-barcoded 5' primer and J-beta primers. TCRdb re-derived calls from the 5' RACE reads in MiXCR, one entry per CDR3 protein. The table lists about 1.5 million distinct CDR3 sequences, roughly two fifths of them singletons. Sequenced material: blood. All receptors come from a woman in her late teens or twenties in good health.

The rearrangement uses TRBV20-1 and TRBJ2-1; the match to TRBD2 covers 8 bases. The V segment lost 3 bases and the J segment 6 bases; nucleotides outside the gene matches: 7. There are 14 residues in the CDR3. Per the germline V gene, CDR1 is DFQATT and CDR2 is SNEGSKA (reference sequence). CDR3: CSASITGGTNEQFF. CDR3 DNA: TGCAGTGCTAGTATAACGGGAGGGACCAATGAGCAGTTCTTC.

The chain carries TRBV7-3 and TRBJ2-1, with 8 nucleotides matching TRBD2. CDR3 length: 17 amino acids. V was clipped by 2 bases and J by 4 bases; unmatched bases: 10. Germline V lookup: CDR1 SGHTA, CDR2 FQGTGA. CDR3 amino acids: CASSLSGGAGVYNEQFF. In DNA form, the CDR3 reads TGTGCCAGCAGCTTATCGGGGGGGGCCGGGGTGTACAATGAGCAGTTCTTC.

The chain links TRBV4-3 to TRBJ1-6, with D possibly being TRBD1 (5 bases). V was shortened by 5 bases and J by 5 bases, with 19 bases between the two germline ends. From germline, CDR1 is LGHNA and CDR2 YSLEER. The CDR3 contains 17 residues. The CDR3 loop is CASSYGIGTENNSPLHF. The CDR3 region has the DNA TGCGCCAGCAGCTATGGAATTGGGACGGAGAATAATTCACCCCTCCACTTT.

The sample holds a few counts of this clonotype. This chain connects TRBV29-1 to TRBJ1-4; D is unclear. Germline assignment: CDR1 SQVTM and CDR2 ANQGSEA. The CDR3 extends over 14 amino acids. V was shortened by 6 bases and J by 7 bases, with 18 bases between the two germline ends. The CDR3 reads CSVALSSSSEKLFF. CDR3 nucleotides: TGCAGCGTGGCCCTTTCATCGTCGAGTGAAAAACTGTTTTTT.

This chain uses TRBV7-3 with TRBJ2-7; TRBD2 aligns across 8 bases. CDR1 is SGHTA, CDR2 FQGTGA, per germline. The CDR3 has 13 residues. Unmatched junction bases numbered 5, after V lost 6 bases and J lost 4 bases. Here the CDR3 DNA reads TGTGCCAGCAGTCGACTAGCGCAGTACGAGCAGTACTTC. Amino acids: CASSRLAQYEQYF.

This clonotype was observed a few times. CDR3 nucleotides: TGCAGCGTTGACCGGGGGGACTACACCTTC. It translates to CSVDRGDYTF. The rearrangement links TRBV29-1 to TRBJ1-2, with D possibly matching TRBD1 (5 bases). Trimming removed 3 bases at V and 10 bases at J, with 9 bases between. This CDR3 spans 10 amino acids. Germline V CDR1 and CDR2: SQVTM, ANQGSEA.

The chain carries TRBV29-1 and TRBJ1-2; D unresolved. This CDR3 has 12 amino acids. V was clipped by 5 bases and J by 4 bases, with 11 bases between them. Germline CDR1 is SQVTM and CDR2 is ANQGSEA. The chain's CDR3 is CSVSPRVYGYTF. The CDR3 DNA follows: TGCAGCGTTAGCCCCCGGGTCTATGGCTACACCTTC.

This sequence joins TRBV3-1 and TRBJ2-4; no definite D call. Gene TRBJ2-7 matches the end of the DNA better, so the J call may be wrong. This CDR3 is 12 amino acids long. CDR1 and CDR2 from the germline V gene are LGHDT and YNNKEL (reference sequence). CDR3 region: CASSQMSREQYF. The DNA for the CDR3 is TGTGCCAGCAGCCAGATGAGCCGCGAGCAGTACTTC.

The chain carries TRBV10-1 and TRBJ2-1; 13 positions match TRBD2. V gave up 0 bases and J gave up 5 bases; unmatched junction bases: 7. The CDR3 extends over 18 amino acids. Germline V lookup: CDR1 WNHNN, CDR2 SYGVQD (reference sequence). CDR3: CASSESKTSGGMDNEQFF. The CDR3 DNA reads TGCGCCAGCAGTGAGTCGAAGACTAGCGGGGGGATGGACAATGAGCAGTTCTTC.

The gene calls are TRBV27 and TRBJ1-5; D ambiguous. Germline V gene lookup returns CDR1 MNHEY and CDR2 SMNVEV (reference sequence). The CDR3 spans 13 residues. V was shortened by 4 bases and J by 5 bases, with 9 bases between the two germline ends. The chain's CDR3 is CASSYGPDQPQHF. The CDR3, as DNA: TGTGCCAGCAGTTACGGACCGGATCAGCCCCAGCATTTT.

The CDR3 DNA follows: TGTGCCAGCAGAAGACTAGCGGGGGGACTGTACAATGAGCAGTTCTTC. Translation gives CASRRLAGGLYNEQFF. The chain couples TRBV11-2 to TRBJ2-1, with TRBD2 matching 13 bases. Per the germline V gene, CDR1 is SGHAT and CDR2 is FQNNGV. V lost 6 bases to trimming and J lost 4 bases; unmatched junction nucleotides: 6. This CDR3 spans 16 amino acids.

The chain combines TRBV7-2 with TRBJ1-4; 8 positions agree with TRBD1. The CDR3 spans 14 residues. Germline-derived CDR1 and CDR2 are SGHTA and FQGNSA. J gave up 4 bases and V 5 bases, and 3 bases lay outside the gene matches. The CDR3 coding sequence is TGTGCCAGCAGCCGGACAGGGTTTAATGAAAAACTGTTTTTT. This sequence encodes CASSRTGFNEKLFF.

This clonotype was counted at least ten times. The rearrangement uses TRBV7-9 and TRBJ2-7, with 7 positions matching TRBD1. V was clipped by 5 bases and J by 2 bases; unmatched bases: 6. CDR1 is SEHNR, CDR2 FQNEAQ, per germline (reference sequence). The CDR3 is 14 amino acids. CDR3 DNA: TGTGCCAGCAGCCCCCGACAGGGCCCCTACGAGCAGTACTTC. This encodes CASSPRQGPYEQYF.

This chain links TRBV20-1 with TRBJ2-1; TRBD1 is a possible D gene (5 bases). V lost 4 bases and J 10 bases, leaving 17 bases between the germline ends. Germline assignment: CDR1 DFQATT and CDR2 SNEGSKA (reference sequence). The CDR3 is 13 residues long. The CDR3: CSAMGLGNGEQFF. The DNA for the CDR3 is TGCAGTGCTATGGGGCTGGGTAATGGCGAGCAGTTCTTC.